This entry lists 5 T cell receptor beta chains sequenced from one sample in a study of regulatory T cells in long-lasting Graves disease. For TCR beta, libraries came from iRepertoire HTBI primers and Arm-PCR of CDR3 regions. In TCRdb, the multiplex PCR reads were re-called with MiXCR into one record per CDR3 protein. Here the sample spans about 620,000 distinct CDR3 sequences, around 17% being singletons. Time point of the sample: newly diagnosed GD, antithyroid drugs for less than 3 months. Preparation of the TCR library used RNA extracted from PBMCs. The same sample was also used in a study of T cells in Graves' hyperthyroidism and ophthalmopathy.

The sample here was peripheral blood mononuclear cells (PBMCs), taken at new diagnosis, from a patient treated with antithyroid drugs. The source is a woman aged 30 to 39 with Graves disease.

This clonotype has ten or more counts. The chain has TRBV30 and TRBJ2-1; D is perhaps TRBD2 (6 bases). Looked up from germline, CDR1 is GTSNPN and CDR2 is SVGIG (reference sequence). This CDR3 is built from 12 residues. Trimming shortened V by 0 bases and J by 8 bases, and 8 bases separated the two germline ends. CDR3 residues: CAWSVGGDEQFF. Here the CDR3 DNA reads TGTGCCTGGAGTGTGGGAGGTGATGAGCAGTTCTTC.

This clonotype appeared a few times. The rearrangement links TRBV29-1 to TRBJ2-5; no reliable D call. This CDR3 has 11 residues. Germline CDR1 SQVTM, CDR2 ANQGSEA. The DNA for the CDR3 is TGCTTCGCCCTTGGTCAAGAGACCCAGTACTTC. The encoded protein is CFALGQETQYF. The full variable domain, in which reference TRBV29-1 and TRBJ2-5 provide the parts outside the CDR3, is SAVISQKPSRDICQRGTSLTIQCQVDSQVTMMFWYRQQPGQSLTLIATANQGSEATYESGFVIDKFPISRPNLTFSTLTVSNMSPEDSSIYLCFALGQETQYFGPGTRLLVL.

Of note for this clonotype: At one of its ends the junction is not consistent with the germline gene, which may arise from a read error. This chain links TRBV9 with TRBJ2-1, with 7 bases matching TRBD2. The CDR3 is made up of 15 amino acids. Germline-derived CDR1 and CDR2 are SGDLS and YYNGEE. The DNA of the CDR3 is TGTGCCAGCAGCGTATTCCCTAGCGGATACAATGGGCAGTTCTTC. Translation gives CASSVFPSGYNGQFF.

A remark on this clonotype: In this CDR3 the conserved last residue, phenylalanine or tryptophan, is missing, so a read error is likely. V is TRBV6-9 and J is TRBJ2-7; D gene uncertain. The CDR3 is made up of 10 amino acids. Deletions cut 3 bases from V and 6 bases from J, with 3 bases between. Germline loops: CDR1 MNHGY, CDR2 SVAAGI. The chain's CDR3 is CASSYTEQYS. DNA for the CDR3: TGTGCCAGCAGTTACACCGAGCAGTACTCC.

V and J are TRBV20-1 and TRBJ2-3, with 7 positions matching TRBD1. The germline CDR1 and CDR2 sequences are DFQATT and SNEGSKA (reference sequence). The V and J ends lost 0 bases and 4 bases, in that order; junction bases with no gene match: 7. The CDR3 has 15 residues. In DNA form, the CDR3 reads TGCAGTGCTAGAGATCCCCGGACAGGTGCAGATACGCAGTATTTT. This translates into CSARDPRTGADTQYF.